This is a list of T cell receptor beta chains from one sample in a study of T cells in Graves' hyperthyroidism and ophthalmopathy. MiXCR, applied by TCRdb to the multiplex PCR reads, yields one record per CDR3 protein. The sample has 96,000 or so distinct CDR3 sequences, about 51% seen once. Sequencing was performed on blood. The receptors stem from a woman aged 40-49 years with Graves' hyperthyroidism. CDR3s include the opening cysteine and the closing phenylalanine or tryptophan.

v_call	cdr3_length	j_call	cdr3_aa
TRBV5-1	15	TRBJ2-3	CASSLRGQGADTQYF
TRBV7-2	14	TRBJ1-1	CASSPSRGNTEAFF
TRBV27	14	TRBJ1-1	CASSLWGRDTEAFF
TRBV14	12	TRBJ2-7	CASRDRTYEQYF
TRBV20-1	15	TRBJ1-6	CSAGDPGQGDSPLHF
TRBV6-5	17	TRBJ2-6	CASSNSLGGRGANVLTF
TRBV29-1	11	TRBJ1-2	CSPEGNYGYTF
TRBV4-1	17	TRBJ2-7	CASSQEGMGGNSYEQYF
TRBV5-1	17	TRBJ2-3	CASSLLTSGSGEDTQYF
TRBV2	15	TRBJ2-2	CASSDRGTVTGELSW
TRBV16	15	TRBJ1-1	CASSQFRGGNTEAFF
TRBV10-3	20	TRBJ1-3	CAISTGGTYEQYFGPGTIYF
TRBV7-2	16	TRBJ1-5	CASSLEGASGNQPQHF
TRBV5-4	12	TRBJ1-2	CASSLPEYGYTF
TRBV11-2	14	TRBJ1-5	CASSLSLGSETQHF
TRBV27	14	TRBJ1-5	CASSSGGGNQPQHF
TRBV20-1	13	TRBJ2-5	CSAPLAGRETQYF
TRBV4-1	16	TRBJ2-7	CASSQDRGMCGYEQYF
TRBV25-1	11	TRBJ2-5	CASVDLETQYF
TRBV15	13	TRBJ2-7	CAASSTDRREQYF
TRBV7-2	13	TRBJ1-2	CASSRTGDYGYTF